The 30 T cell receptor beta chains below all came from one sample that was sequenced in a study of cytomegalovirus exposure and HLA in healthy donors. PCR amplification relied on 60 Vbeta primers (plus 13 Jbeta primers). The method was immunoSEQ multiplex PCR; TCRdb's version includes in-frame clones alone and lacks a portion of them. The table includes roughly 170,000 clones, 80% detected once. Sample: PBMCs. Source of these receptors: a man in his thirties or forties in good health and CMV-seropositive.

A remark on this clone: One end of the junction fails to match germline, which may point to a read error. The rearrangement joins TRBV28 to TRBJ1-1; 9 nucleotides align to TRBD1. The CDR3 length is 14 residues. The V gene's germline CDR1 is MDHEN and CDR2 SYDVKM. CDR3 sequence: CASSIRQGVTEASF. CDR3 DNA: TGTGCCAGCAGTATAAGACAGGGGGTCACTGAAGCTTCCTTT.

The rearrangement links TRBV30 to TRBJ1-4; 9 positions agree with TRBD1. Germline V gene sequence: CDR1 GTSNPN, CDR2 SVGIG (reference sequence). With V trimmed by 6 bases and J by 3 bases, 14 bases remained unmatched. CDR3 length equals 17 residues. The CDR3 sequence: CACTHRGRVSANEKLFF. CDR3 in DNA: TGTGCCTGCACCCACAGGGGGCGGGTGTCGGCTAATGAAAAACTGTTTTTT. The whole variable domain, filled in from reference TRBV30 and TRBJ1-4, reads SQTIHQWPATLVQPVGSPLSLECTVEGTSNPNLYWYRQAAGRGLQLLFYSVGIGQISSEVPQNLSASRPQDRQFILSSKKLLLSDSGFYLCACTHRGRVSANEKLFFGSGTQLSVL.

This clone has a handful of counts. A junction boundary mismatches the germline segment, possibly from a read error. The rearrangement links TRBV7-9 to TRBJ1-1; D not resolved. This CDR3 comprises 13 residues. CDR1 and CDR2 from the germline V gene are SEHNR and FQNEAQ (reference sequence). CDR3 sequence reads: CSSSQAGNTEAFF. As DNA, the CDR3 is TGTTCCAGCAGCCAGGCGGGGAACACTGAAGCTTTCTTT.

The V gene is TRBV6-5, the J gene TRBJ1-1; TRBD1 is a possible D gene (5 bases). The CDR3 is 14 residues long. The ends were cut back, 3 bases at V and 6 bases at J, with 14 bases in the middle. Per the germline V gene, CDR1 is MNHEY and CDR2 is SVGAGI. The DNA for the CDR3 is TGTGCCAGCAGTTATCGTCGGCAGGGCTCTGAAGCTTTCTTT. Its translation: CASSYRRQGSEAFF.

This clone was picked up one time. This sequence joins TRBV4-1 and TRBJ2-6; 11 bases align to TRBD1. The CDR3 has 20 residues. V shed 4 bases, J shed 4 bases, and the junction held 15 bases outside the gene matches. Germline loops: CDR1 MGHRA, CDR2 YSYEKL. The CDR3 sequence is CASSRGQGAVGVEGANVLTF. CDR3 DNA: TGCGCCAGCAGCCGCGGACAGGGGGCGGTGGGAGTGGAGGGGGCCAACGTCCTGACTTTC.

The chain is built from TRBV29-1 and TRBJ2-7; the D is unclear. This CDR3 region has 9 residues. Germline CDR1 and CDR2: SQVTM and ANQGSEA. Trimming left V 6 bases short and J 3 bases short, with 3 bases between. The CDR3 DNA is TGCAGCGTCCTCTACGAGCAGTACTTC. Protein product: CSVLYEQYF.

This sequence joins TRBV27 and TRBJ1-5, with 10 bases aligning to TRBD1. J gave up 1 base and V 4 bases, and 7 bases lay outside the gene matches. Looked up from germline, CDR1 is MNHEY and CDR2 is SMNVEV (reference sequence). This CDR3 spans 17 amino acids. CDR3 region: CASSSRDRGRSNQPQHF. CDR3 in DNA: TGTGCCAGCAGTTCTCGGGACAGGGGAAGGAGCAATCAGCCCCAGCATTTT.

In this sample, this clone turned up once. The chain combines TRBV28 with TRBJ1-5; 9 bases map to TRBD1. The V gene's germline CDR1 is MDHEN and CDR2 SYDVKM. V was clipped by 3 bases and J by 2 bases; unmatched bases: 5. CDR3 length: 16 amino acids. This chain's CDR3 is CASSLRGTGRNQPQHF. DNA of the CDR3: TGTGCCAGCAGTTTGAGGGGGACAGGGCGCAATCAGCCCCAGCATTTT.

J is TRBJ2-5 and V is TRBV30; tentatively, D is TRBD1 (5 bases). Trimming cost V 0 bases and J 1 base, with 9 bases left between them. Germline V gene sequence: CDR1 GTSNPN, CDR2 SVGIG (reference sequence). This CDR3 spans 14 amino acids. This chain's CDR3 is CAWSVQAVQETQYF. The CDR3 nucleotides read TGTGCCTGGAGTGTACAGGCAGTCCAAGAGACCCAGTACTTC.

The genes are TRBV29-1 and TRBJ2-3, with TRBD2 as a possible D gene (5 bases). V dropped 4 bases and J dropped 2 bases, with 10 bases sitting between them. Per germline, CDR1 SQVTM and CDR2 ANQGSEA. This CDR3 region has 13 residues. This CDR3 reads CSVGGLVTDTQYF. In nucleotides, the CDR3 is TGCAGCGTTGGTGGACTCGTCACAGATACGCAGTATTTT.

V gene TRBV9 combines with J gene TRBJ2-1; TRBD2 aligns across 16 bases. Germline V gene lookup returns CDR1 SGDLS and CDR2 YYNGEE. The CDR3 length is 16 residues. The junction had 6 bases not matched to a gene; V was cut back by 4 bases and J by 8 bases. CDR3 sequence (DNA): TGTGCCAGCAGCACTGGGACTAGCGGGGGGGCCGATGAGCAGTTCTTC. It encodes CASSTGTSGGADEQFF. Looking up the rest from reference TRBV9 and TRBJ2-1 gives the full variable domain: DSGVTQTPKHLITATGQRVTLRCSPRSGDLSVYWYQQSLDQGLQFLIQYYNGEERAKGNILERFSAQQFPDLHSELNLSSLELGDSALYFCASSTGTSGGADEQFFGPGTRLTVL.

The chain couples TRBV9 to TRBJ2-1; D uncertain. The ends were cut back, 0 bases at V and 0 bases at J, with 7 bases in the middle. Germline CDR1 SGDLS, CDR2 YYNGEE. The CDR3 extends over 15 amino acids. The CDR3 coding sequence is TGTGCCAGCAGCGTAGAGTGGAGCTCCTACAATGAGCAGTTCTTC. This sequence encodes CASSVEWSSYNEQFF.

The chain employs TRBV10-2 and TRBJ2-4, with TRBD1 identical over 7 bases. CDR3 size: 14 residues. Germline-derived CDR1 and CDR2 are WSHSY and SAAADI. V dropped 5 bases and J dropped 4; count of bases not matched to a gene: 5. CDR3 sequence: CASSSGQTKNIQYF. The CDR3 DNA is TGCGCCAGCAGTTCGGGACAGACTAAAAACATTCAGTACTTC.

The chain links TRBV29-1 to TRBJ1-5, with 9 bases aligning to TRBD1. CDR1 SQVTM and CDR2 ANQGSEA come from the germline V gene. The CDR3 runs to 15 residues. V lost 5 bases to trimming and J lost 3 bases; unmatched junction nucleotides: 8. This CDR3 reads CSVTPGQGLNQPQHF. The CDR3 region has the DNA TGCAGCGTTACTCCGGGACAGGGACTCAATCAGCCCCAGCATTTT. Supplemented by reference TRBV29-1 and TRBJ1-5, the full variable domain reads SAVISQKPSRDICQRGTSLTIQCQVDSQVTMMFWYRQQPGQSLTLIATANQGSEATYESGFVIDKFPISRPNLTFSTLTVSNMSPEDSSIYLCSVTPGQGLNQPQHFGDGTRLSIL.

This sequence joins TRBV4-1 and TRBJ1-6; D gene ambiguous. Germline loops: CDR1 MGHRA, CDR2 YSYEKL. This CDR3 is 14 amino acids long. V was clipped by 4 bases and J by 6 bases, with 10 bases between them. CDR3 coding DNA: TGCGCCAGCAGCCTACGTGGCAGTAATTCACCCCTCCACTTT. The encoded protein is CASSLRGSNSPLHF.

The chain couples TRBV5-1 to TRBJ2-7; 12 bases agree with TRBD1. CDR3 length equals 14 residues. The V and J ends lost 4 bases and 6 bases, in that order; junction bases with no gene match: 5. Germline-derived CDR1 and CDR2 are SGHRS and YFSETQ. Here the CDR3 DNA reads TGCGCCAGCAGCAGCGGGACAGGGGGCATCGAGCAGTACTTC. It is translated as CASSSGTGGIEQYF.

DNA of the CDR3: TGTGCCAGCAGTGGGGTAGGGACAGGGAACTACAATGAGCAGTTCTTC. Protein: CASSGVGTGNYNEQFF. The chain carries TRBV25-1 and TRBJ2-1, with 9 bases identical to TRBD1. The J segment lost 3 bases and the V segment lost 4 bases, leaving 7 bases of the junction unmatched. The CDR3 sequence is 16 residues long. Germline loops: CDR1 MGHDK, CDR2 SYGVNS.

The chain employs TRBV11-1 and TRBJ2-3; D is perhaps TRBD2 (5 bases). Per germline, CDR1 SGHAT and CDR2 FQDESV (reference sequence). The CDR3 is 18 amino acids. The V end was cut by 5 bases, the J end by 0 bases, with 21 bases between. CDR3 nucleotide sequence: TGTGCCAGCAGCCCACGGGGTTTCGGCATAACGAGCACAGATACGCAGTATTTT. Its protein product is CASSPRGFGITSTDTQYF.

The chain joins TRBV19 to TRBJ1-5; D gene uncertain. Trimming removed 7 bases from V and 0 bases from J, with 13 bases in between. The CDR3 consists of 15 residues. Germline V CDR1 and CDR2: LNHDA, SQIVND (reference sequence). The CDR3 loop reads CASTGRTNSNQPQHF. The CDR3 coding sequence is TGTGCCAGTACGGGCAGGACTAATAGCAATCAGCCCCAGCATTTT.

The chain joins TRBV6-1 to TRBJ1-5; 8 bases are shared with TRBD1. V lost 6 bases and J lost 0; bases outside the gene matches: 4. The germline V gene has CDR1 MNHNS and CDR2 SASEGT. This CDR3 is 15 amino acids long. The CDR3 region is CASSGDRRSNQPQHF. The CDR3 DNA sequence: TGTGCCAGCAGCGGGGACAGGCGTAGCAATCAGCCCCAGCATTTT.

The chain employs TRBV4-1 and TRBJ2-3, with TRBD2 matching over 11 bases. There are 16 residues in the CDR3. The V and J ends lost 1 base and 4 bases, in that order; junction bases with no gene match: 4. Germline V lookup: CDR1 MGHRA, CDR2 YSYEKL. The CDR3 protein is CASSQGLAGRSDTQYF. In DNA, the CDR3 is TGCGCCAGCAGCCAAGGACTAGCGGGAAGGTCAGATACGCAGTATTTT.

CDR3 protein: CASSEFEGAYPDTQYF. CDR3 sequence (DNA): TGTGCCAGCAGTGAATTCGAGGGGGCTTACCCAGATACGCAGTATTTT. The chain is built from TRBV6-1 and TRBJ2-3; 7 positions match TRBD1. With 2 bases clipped from V and 4 bases from J, the junction kept 9 bases outside the gene matches. CDR1 MNHNS and CDR2 SASEGT come from the germline V gene. The CDR3 loop spans 16 amino acids.

CDR3 in amino acids: CASSRGPGAEAFF. CDR3 nucleotide sequence: TGTGCCAGCAGCAGAGGGCCGGGGGCTGAAGCTTTCTTT. The chain joins TRBV7-3 to TRBJ1-1, with D possibly matching TRBD1 (5 bases). This CDR3 has 13 amino acids. From germline, CDR1 is SGHTA and CDR2 FQGTGA. With 5 bases removed from V and 6 bases from J, the gap between germline ends came to 13 bases.

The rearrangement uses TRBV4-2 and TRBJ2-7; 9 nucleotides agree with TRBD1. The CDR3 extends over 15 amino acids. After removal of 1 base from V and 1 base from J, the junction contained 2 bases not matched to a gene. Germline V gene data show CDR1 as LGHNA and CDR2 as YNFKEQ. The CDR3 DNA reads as TGTGCCAGCAGCCAAGGGGGACAGGGATCCTACGAGCAGTACTTC. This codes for CASSQGGQGSYEQYF.

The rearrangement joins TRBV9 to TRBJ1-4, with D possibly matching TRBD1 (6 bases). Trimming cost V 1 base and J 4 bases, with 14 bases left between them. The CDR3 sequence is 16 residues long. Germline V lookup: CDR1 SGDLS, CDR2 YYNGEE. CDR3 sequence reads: CASSVTAIGGNEKLFF. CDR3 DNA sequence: TGTGCCAGCAGCGTAACCGCCATAGGGGGTAATGAAAAACTGTTTTTT.

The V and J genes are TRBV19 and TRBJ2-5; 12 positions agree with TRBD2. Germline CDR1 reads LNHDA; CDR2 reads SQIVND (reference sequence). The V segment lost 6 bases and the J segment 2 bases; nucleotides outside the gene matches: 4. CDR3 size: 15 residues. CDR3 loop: CASRGLAGTQETQYF. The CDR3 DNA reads TGTGCCAGTAGAGGACTAGCGGGAACACAAGAGACCCAGTACTTC.

The CDR3 protein is CASSLVSRAGSPLHF. The CDR3 coding sequence is TGTGCCAGCAGTTTAGTAAGCAGGGCTGGTTCACCCCTCCACTTT. J is TRBJ1-6 and V is TRBV28; a possible D gene is TRBD1 (5 bases). This CDR3 spans 15 amino acids. Germline V gene data show CDR1 as MDHEN and CDR2 as SYDVKM. Trimming cost V 2 bases and J 9 bases, with 14 bases left between them.

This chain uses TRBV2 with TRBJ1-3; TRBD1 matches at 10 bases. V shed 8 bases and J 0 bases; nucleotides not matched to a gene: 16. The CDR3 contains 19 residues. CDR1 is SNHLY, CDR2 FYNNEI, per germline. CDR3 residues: CASGGQGRSQSYSGNTIYF. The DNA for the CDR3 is TGTGCCAGCGGGGGACAGGGGCGATCTCAGTCCTACTCTGGAAACACCATATATTTT.

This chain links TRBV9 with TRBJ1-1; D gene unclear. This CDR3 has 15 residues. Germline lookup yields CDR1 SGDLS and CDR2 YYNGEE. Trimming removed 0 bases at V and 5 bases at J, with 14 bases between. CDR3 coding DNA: TGTGCCAGCAGCGTAGCGGGAGGGCGAACGACTGAAGCTTTCTTT. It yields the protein CASSVAGGRTTEAFF.

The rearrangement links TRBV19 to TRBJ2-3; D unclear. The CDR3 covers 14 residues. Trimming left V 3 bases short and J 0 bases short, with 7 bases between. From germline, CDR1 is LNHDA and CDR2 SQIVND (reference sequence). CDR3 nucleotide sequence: TGTGCCAGTAGTATTGGCGGCAGCACAGATACGCAGTATTTT. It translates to CASSIGGSTDTQYF. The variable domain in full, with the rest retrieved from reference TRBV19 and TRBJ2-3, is DGGITQSPKYLFRKEGQNVTLSCEQNLNHDAMYWYRQDPGQGLRLIYYSQIVNDFQKGDIAEGYSVSREKKESFPLTVTSAQKNPTAFYLCASSIGGSTDTQYFGPGTRLTVL.